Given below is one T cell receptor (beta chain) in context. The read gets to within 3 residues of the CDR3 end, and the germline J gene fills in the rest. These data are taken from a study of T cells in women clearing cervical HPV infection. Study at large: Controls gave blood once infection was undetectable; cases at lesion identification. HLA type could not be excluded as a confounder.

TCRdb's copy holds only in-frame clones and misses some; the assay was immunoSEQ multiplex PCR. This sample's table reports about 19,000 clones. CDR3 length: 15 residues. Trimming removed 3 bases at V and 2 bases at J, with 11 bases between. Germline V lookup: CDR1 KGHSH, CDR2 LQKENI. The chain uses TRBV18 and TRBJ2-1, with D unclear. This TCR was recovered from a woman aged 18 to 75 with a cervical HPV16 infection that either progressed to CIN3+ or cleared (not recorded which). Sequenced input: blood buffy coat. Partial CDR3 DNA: TGTGCCAGCTCACCGAACACAGCAACCTACAATGAG. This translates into CASSPNTATYNE. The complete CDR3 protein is CASSPNTATYNEQFF.